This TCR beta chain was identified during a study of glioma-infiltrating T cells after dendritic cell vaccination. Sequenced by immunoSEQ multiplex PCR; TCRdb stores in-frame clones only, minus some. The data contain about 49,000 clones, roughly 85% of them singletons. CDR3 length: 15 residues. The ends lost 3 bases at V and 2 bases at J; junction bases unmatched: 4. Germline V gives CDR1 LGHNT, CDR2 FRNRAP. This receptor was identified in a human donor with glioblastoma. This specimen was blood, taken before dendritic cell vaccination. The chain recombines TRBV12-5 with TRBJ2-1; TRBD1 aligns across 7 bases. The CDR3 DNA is TGTGCTAGTGGTTTTTGGGACAGTGCCTACAATGAGCAGTTCTTC. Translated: CASGFWDSAYNEQFF.